This record covers a single T cell receptor (beta chain). Its antigen is not yet known. Base qualities were left out, and no much larger clone turns up one base away. This sample is part of a study of blood T cell repertoires in COVID-19 (dated by TCRdb to 2019 to 2021). Study-wide context: The collaborator samples originated in the United States, Italy and Spain and spanned the acute and convalescent phases of COVID-19. The prospective study material was composed of cDNA or gDNA derived from T cells, B-cell-depleted T cells, or PBMCs. The dataset comprised deeply sampled blood TCRbeta repertoires from subjects exposed to, actively infected with, or recovered from COVID-19. The repertoires were released in a freely available public database meant as a resource for research on the immune response to SARS-CoV-2. The samples were drawn from the first 160 participants of the ongoing ImmuneRACE study and from 1,254 subjects provided by 6 global collaborators. A de-identified subject ID, COVID-19 status, age in years and sex were almost always included in the sample metadata. Where available, HLA class I and class II types were obtained from metadata supplied by the sample provider rather than from assay-based typing.

Overall study outcomes, separate from this receptor: How much clinical and demographic metadata was included differed by source and by participant, and the metadata was provided uncurated.

The immunoSEQ Assay, a bias-controlled multiplex PCR, was used to amplify TCRbeta CDR3 regions from genomic DNA. The authors processed their data as follows. The number of nucleated cells in each sample was estimated from the amplification of reference gene primers within the assay. To quantify the absolute abundance of each unique TCRbeta CDR3 rearrangement, sequence reads were collapsed and filtered. Productive Simpson clonality was computed per sample as the square root of Simpson's diversity index over productive rearrangements. TCRdb took this table from immuneACCESS and kept in-frame rearrangements with V and J called. Such tables lack part of the clones; where checked against another copy, unresolved V genes explain under half of the gap, and the rest is unexplained. V and J calls and clone size are given by that table; D and trimming were obtained from the DNA. The sample records 100,000 to 150,000 clones, 70% to 90% of which are singletons. The top ten constitute 0.7% to 0.9% of the sample.

A distance of 18 bases separates the germline ends of V and J, which lose 3 bases and 10 bases respectively. CDR1 and CDR2, per the germline V gene, are LGHNA and YNFKEQ. The CDR3 runs 14 amino acids, cysteine and phenylalanine included. The CDR3 DNA has 42 bases and is translated from base 1. The collaborating institutions used their own protocols to collect whole blood in K2EDTA tubes. For TCRbeta analysis, collaborators shipped samples in one of three forms: frozen whole blood, isolated PBMCs, or DNA extracted from either of those sample types. In this chain, TRBV4-2 is recombined with TRBJ1-2, with a weak D call of TRBD1 (6 bases match). Input material: peripheral blood. The TCR originated in a woman in her fifties or sixties with active or convalescent COVID-19. The CDR3 reads as follows: CASSQERRGAFYTF. The nucleotides read TGTGCCAGCAGCCAGGAGAGACGGGGGGCCTTCTACACCTTC.